This T cell receptor beta chain appears in the sequencing data of a study of blood T cell repertoires in COVID-19. Turning to the study itself: Samples came from the United States, Italy and Spain, spanning acute and convalescent COVID-19.

Participants spanned ages about 18 to 100 years and resided in roughly 26 US areas. The table came from immunoSEQ multiplex PCR; TCRdb's copy has only in-frame clones and leaves some out. The sample lists some 230,000 clones, approximately 80% occurring once. V was shortened by 6 bases and J by 1 base, with 9 bases between the two germline ends. Looked up from germline, CDR1 is LNHDA and CDR2 is SQIVND (reference sequence). The CDR3 length is 13 residues. Sequenced input: PBMCs or T cells enriched from blood (not recorded which). V is TRBV19 and J is TRBJ1-1; D gene ambiguous. The clonotype originates from a man aged 35-49 years who had recovered from COVID-19. CDR3 in amino acids: CASSYSGNTEAFF. The CDR3 region has the DNA TGTGCCAGTAGCTATTCAGGGAACACTGAAGCTTTCTTT.